This TCR beta chain was recovered during a study of OX40 agonist ivuxolimab in advanced cancers. Regarding the study as a whole: Low clonal expansion, among the lowest seen, marked partial responders at 0.1-3.0 mg/kg.

Worth noting for this clone: Its cognate antigen is unknown.

The method was immunoSEQ multiplex PCR; TCRdb's version includes in-frame clones alone and lacks a portion of them. The profile covers tens of thousands of clones, with approximately 81% appearing a single time and around 2% taken by the ten largest. This CDR3 comprises 15 residues. The germline gives CDR1 MNHEY, CDR2 SVGAGI. After removal of 5 bases from V and 4 bases from J, the junction contained 6 bases not matched to a gene. This specimen consisted of CD4+ or CD8+ T cells sorted from blood, obtained in a trial of the OX40 agonist ivuxolimab. This receptor was obtained from an adult with an advanced solid tumor such as melanoma, head and neck, liver or kidney cancer. V usage is TRBV6-5 and J usage is TRBJ1-4, with 8 bases that match TRBD1. Here the CDR3 DNA reads TGTGCCAGCAGTCCGCCGGGACAGGATAATGAAAAACTGTTTTTT. Its protein is CASSPPGQDNEKLFF.